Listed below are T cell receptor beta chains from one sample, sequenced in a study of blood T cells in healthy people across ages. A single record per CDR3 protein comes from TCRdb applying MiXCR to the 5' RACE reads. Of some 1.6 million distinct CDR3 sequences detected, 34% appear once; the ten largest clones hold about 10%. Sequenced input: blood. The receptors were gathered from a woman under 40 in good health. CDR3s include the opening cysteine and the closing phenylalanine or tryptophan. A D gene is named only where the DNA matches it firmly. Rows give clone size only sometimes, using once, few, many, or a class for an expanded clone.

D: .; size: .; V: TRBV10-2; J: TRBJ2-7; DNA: TGCGCCAGCAGTGGGGGACACATCTCCTACGAGCAGTACTTC; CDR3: CASSGGHISYEQYF
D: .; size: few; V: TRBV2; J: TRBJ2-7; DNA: TGTGCCAGCACCGACGGGGACACCATCTACGAGCAGTACTTC; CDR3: CASTDGDTIYEQYF
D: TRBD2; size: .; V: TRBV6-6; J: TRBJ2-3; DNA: TGTGCCAGCAGCGGTCTAGCGGGAGGGCCAACAGATACGCAGTATTTT; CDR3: CASSGLAGGPTDTQYF
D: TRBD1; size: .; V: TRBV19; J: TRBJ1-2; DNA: TGTGCCAGCACCCCCGGACAGGGGATTTTCCTTCCGCGGGAGGTCAACTATGGCTACACCTTC; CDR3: CASTPGQGIFLPREVNYGYTF
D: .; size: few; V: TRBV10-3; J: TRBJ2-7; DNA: TGTGCCATCAGTTATAATAACGAGCAGTACTTC; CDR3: CAISYNNEQYF
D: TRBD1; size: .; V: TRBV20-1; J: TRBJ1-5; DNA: TGCAGTGCTAGACAGGGGGGGAATAGCAATCAGCCCCAGCATTTT; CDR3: CSARQGGNSNQPQHF
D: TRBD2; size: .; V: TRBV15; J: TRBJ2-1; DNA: TGTGCCACCAGCAGAGATAGAGCGGGAGACGATGAGCAGTTCTTC; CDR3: CATSRDRAGDDEQFF
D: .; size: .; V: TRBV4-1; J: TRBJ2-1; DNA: TGCGCCAGCAGCCAAGAGTCGGGAGCCCTCCACAATGAGCAGTTCTTC; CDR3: CASSQESGALHNEQFF
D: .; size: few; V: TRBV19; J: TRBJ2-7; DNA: TGTGCCAGTAGTATTCGGGACTCCGGGGCCTACGAGCAGTACTTC; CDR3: CASSIRDSGAYEQYF
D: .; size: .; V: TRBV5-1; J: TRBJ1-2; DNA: TGCGCCAGCAGCTTGGAGTCTGGGAGCGATGGCTACACCTTC; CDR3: CASSLESGSDGYTF
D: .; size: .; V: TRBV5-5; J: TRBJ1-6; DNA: TGTGCCAGCACAGGCAATACAAGATCCGGTGGCTCCTATAATTCACCCCTCCACTTT; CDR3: CASTGNTRSGGSYNSPLHF
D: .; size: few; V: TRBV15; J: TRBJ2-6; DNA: TGTGCCACCAGCTGGGGACCCACGGGACCTGGGGCCAACGTCCTGACTTTC; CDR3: CATSWGPTGPGANVLTF
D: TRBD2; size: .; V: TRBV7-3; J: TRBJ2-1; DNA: TGTGCCAGCAGCTTAAAGGGCCTAGCGGTTACTAGCTACAATGAGCAGTTCTTC; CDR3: CASSLKGLAVTSYNEQFF
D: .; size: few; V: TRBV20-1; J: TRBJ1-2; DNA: TGCAGTGCTACTGGAGACGGACGTGGCTATGGCTACACCTTC; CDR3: CSATGDGRGYGYTF
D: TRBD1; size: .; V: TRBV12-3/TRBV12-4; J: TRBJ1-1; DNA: TGTGCCAGCACCAGGACAGGGGTTGACACTGAAGCTTTCTTT; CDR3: CASTRTGVDTEAFF
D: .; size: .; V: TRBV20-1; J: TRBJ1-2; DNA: TGCAGTGCTAGGGTTCAAAAGGGGCTAAACCATGGCTACACCTTC; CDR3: CSARVQKGLNHGYTF
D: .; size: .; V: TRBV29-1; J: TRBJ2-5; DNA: TGCAGCGTTGTAGGGCGCCAAGAGACCCAGTACTTC; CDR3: CSVVGRQETQYF
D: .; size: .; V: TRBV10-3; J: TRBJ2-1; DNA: TGTGCCATCAGTGGGGCCCCGGGTAATCCCTACAATGAGCAGTTCTTC; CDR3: CAISGAPGNPYNEQFF
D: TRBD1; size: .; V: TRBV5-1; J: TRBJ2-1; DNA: TGCGCCAGCAGCTTGGCGAGACAGGGATCGGGGGAGCAGTTCTTC; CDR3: CASSLARQGSGEQFF